This T cell receptor (beta chain) was identified in a study of patients and donors after allogeneic stem cell transplantation. This clonotype turned up a few times. Each CDR3 protein is one row after TCRdb ran MiXCR on the RT-PCR reads. The sample has about 200,000 distinct CDR3 sequences, about 40% seen once. This CDR3 is built from 15 residues. The J segment lost 7 bases and the V segment lost 1 base, leaving 5 bases of the junction unmatched. Germline V gene sequence: CDR1 PRHDT, CDR2 FYEKMQ (reference sequence). Sequences were obtained from blood, either unsorted or a sorted T cell fraction (not recorded which). This sequence joins TRBV13 and TRBJ2-7, with 12 bases fitting TRBD2. The TCR sequence derives from a human donor who was either an allogeneic HSCT recipient or a stem cell or donor lymphocyte infusion donor (not recorded which). It is not recorded whose cells these are; they may come from a transplant donor. CDR3 in amino acids: CASSLASGRAEEQYF. The CDR3 bases are TGTGCCAGCAGCTTAGCTAGCGGGAGGGCGGAGGAGCAGTACTTC.